This TCR beta chain derives from a study of CD8 T cells in Susac syndrome. Whole-study findings and limits: That the number of individuals in its TCR sequencing and HLA analysis was relatively small was acknowledged by the study.

Notes on this clonotype: The antigen is unknown.

A quantity of 0.5 to 1 ug RNA underwent reverse transcription using random hexamers. immunoSEQ multiplex PCR amplified TCR beta CDR3 across 54 Vbeta, 13 Jbeta. TCRdb reanalysed the immunoSEQ multiplex PCR reads using MiXCR and keeps one entry per CDR3 protein. The data contain about 130,000 distinct CDR3 sequences, over 85% of them seen just once; the ten biggest clones take up roughly 0.29%. The T cells that were sequenced for TCR beta were CD8+ and CD4+ cells from blood. The germline V gene encodes CDR1 SEHNR and CDR2 FQNEAQ (reference sequence). The V gene lost 2 bases and the J gene lost 6 bases, with 10 bases spanning the gap. The CDR3 is 14 residues long.

The origin of this receptor is a human donor with multiple sclerosis. This chain links TRBV7-9 with TRBJ2-2, with D hard to call. Source material: CD8+ T cells from PBMCs. For the CDR3, the DNA is TGTGCCAGCAGCTTACCATTAAAGCCCGGGGAGCTGTTTTTT. Translated, it gives CASSLPLKPGELFF. Looking up the rest from reference TRBV7-9 and TRBJ2-2 gives the full variable domain: DTGVSQNPRHKITKRGQNVTFRCDPISEHNRLYWYRQTLGQGPEFLTYFQNEAQLEKSRLLSDRFSAERPKGSFSTLEIQRTEQGDSAMYLCASSLPLKPGELFFGEGSRLTVL.